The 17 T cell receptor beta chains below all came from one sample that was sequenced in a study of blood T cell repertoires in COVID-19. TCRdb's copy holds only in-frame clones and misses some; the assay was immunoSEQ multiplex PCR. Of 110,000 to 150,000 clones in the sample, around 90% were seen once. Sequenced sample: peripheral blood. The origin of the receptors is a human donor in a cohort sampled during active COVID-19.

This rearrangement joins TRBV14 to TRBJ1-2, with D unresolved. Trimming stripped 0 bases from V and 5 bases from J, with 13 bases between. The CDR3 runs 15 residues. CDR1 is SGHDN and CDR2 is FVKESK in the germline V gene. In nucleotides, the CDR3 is TGTGCCAGCAGCCAAGAAGTGGAGGGAGTTTATGGCTACACCTTC. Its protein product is CASSQEVEGVYGYTF.

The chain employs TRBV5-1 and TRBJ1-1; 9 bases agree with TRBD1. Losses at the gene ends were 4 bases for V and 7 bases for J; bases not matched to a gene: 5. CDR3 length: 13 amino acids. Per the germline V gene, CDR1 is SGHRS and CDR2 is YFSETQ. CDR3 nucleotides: TGCGCCAGCAGCCCGGGACAGGGCAGTGAAGCTTTCTTT. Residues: CASSPGQGSEAFF.

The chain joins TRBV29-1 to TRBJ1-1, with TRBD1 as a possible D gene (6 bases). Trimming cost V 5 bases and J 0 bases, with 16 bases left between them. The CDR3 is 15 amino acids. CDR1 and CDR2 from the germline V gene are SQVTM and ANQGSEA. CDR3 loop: CSVLGGGSVNTEAFF. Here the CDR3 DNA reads TGCAGCGTTTTGGGAGGGGGGTCCGTGAACACTGAAGCTTTCTTT.

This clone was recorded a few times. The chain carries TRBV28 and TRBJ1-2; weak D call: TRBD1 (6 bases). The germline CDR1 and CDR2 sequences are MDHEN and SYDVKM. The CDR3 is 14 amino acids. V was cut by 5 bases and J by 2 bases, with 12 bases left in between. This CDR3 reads CASSPYRENYGYTF. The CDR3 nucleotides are TGTGCCAGCAGTCCATACAGGGAAAACTATGGCTACACCTTC.

The CDR3 DNA reads as TGCGCCAGCAGCCCCGGGGTAGCGGGGGGTCGCCTCGAAGAGACCCAGTACTTC. The encoded protein is CASSPGVAGGRLEETQYF. The chain uses TRBV5-1 and TRBJ2-5; TRBD2 matches 10 bases. Germline V gene data show CDR1 as SGHRS and CDR2 as YFSETQ. The CDR3 is 18 residues long. V shed 4 bases, J shed 3 bases, and the junction held 15 bases outside the gene matches.

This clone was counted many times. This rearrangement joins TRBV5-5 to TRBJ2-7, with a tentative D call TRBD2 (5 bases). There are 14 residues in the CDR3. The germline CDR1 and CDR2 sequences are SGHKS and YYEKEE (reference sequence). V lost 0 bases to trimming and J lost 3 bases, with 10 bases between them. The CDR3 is CASSLVGRDYEQYF. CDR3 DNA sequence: TGTGCCAGCAGCTTGGTTGGCCGGGACTACGAGCAGTACTTC.

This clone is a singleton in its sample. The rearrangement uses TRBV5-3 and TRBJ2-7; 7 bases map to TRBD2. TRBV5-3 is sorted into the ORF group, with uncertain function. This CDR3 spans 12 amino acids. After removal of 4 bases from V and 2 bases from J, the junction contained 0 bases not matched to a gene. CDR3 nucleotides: TGTGCCAGAAGCGGGAGGGCCTACGAGCAGTACTTC. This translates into CARSGRAYEQYF.

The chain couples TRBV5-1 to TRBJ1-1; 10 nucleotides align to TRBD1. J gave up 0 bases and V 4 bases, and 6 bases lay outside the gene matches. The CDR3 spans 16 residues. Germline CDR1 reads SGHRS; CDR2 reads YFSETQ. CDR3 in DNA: TGCGCCAGCAGCCCGGACAGGGGGGGTATGAACACTGAAGCTTTCTTT. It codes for CASSPDRGGMNTEAFF.

The CDR3 nucleotides read TGTGCCAGCAGCCAACGCAGAATGAACACTGAAGCTTTCTTT. This encodes CASSQRRMNTEAFF. The chain combines TRBV7-2 with TRBJ1-1, with D unresolved. Germline V CDR1 and CDR2: SGHTA, FQGNSA. Trimming shortened V by 5 bases and J by 0 bases, and 10 bases separated the two germline ends. The CDR3 length is 14 residues.

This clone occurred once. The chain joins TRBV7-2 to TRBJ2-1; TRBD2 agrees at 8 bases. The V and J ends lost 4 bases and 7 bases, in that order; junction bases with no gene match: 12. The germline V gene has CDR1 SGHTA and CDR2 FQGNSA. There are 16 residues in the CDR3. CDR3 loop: CASSWTPRGGDNEQFF. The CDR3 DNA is TGTGCCAGCAGCTGGACCCCCCGGGGGGGGGATAATGAGCAGTTCTTC. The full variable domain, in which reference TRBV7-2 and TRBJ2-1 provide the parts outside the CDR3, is GAGVSQSPSNKVTEKGKDVELRCDPISGHTALYWYRQSLGQGLEFLIYFQGNSAPDKSGLPSDRFSAERTGGSVSTLTIQRTQQEDSAVYLCASSWTPRGGDNEQFFGPGTRLTVL.

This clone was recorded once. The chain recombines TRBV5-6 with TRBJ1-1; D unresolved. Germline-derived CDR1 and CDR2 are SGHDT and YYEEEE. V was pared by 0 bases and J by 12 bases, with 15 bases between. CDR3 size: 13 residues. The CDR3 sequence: CASSLGGGSGSFF. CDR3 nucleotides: TGTGCCAGCAGCTTGGGTGGCGGTAGCGGATCTTTCTTT.

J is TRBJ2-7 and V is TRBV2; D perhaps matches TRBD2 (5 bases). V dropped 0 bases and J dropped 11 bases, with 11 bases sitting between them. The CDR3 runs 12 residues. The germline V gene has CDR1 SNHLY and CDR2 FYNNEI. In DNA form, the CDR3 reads TGTGCCAGCAGTGAAGCGGGAGAGGTCGAGTACTTC. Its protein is CASSEAGEVEYF. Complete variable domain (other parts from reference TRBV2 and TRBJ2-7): EPEVTQTPSHQVTQMGQEVILRCVPISNHLYFYWYRQILGQKVEFLVSFYNNEISEKSEIFDDQFSVERPDGSNFTLKIRSTKLEDSAMYFCASSEAGEVEYFGPGTRLTVT.

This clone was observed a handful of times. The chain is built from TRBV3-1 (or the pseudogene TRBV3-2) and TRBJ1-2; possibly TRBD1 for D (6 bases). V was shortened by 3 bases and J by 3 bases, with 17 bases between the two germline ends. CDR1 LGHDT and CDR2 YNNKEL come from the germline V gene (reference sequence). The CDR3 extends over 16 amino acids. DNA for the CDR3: TGTGCCAGCAGCCAGGTCTTCCGGGGGGCGGACTATGGCTACACCTTC. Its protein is CASSQVFRGADYGYTF.

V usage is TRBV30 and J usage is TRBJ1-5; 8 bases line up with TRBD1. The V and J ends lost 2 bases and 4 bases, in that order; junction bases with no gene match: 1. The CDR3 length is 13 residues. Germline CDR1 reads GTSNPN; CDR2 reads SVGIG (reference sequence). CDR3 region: CAWSTGGNQPQHF. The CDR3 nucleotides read TGTGCCTGGAGTACAGGGGGGAATCAGCCCCAGCATTTT. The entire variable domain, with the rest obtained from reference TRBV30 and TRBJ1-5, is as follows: SQTIHQWPATLVQPVGSPLSLECTVEGTSNPNLYWYRQAAGRGLQLLFYSVGIGQISSEVPQNLSASRPQDRQFILSSKKLLLSDSGFYLCAWSTGGNQPQHFGDGTRLSIL.

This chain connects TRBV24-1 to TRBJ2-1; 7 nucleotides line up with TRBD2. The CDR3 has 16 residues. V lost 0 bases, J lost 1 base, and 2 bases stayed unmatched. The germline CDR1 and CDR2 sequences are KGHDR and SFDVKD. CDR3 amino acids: CATSDLQLASYNEQFF. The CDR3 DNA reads TGTGCCACCAGTGATTTGCAACTAGCGTCCTACAATGAGCAGTTCTTC.

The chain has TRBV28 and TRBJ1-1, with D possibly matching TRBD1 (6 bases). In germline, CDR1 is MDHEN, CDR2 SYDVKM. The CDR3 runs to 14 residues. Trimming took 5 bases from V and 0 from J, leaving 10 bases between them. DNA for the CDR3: TGTGCCAGCAGTCGACAGGAAGTGAACACTGAAGCTTTCTTT. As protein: CASSRQEVNTEAFF.

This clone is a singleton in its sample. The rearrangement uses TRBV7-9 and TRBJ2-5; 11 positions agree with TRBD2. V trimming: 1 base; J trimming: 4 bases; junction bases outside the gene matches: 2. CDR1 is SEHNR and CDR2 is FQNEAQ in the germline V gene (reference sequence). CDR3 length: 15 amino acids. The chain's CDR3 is CASSLGGLAAETQYF. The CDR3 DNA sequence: TGTGCCAGCAGCTTAGGGGGACTAGCGGCAGAGACCCAGTACTTC.